A single sample is the source of the 27 T cell receptor beta chains below, sequenced in a study of blood T cell repertoires in COVID-19. The table came from immunoSEQ multiplex PCR; TCRdb's copy has only in-frame clones and leaves some out. The table lists about 210,000 clones, approximately 82% of them singletons, with approximately 12% in the top ten. Sequences were obtained from peripheral blood. The source is a woman aged 40 to 50 with acute or convalescent COVID-19.

This rearrangement joins TRBV18 to TRBJ1-5; 8 bases line up with TRBD1. The CDR3 is 14 residues long. With 6 bases clipped from V and 6 bases from J, the junction kept 7 bases outside the gene matches. Germline values: CDR1 KGHSH, CDR2 LQKENI. The CDR3 sequence: CASSRSGGFQPQHF. DNA of the CDR3: TGTGCCAGCTCGAGATCAGGGGGCTTTCAGCCCCAGCATTTT.

The chain joins TRBV14 to TRBJ1-3; D is unresolved. The germline gives CDR1 SGHDN, CDR2 FVKESK. The V end was cut by 6 bases, the J end by 1 base, with 10 bases between. This CDR3 has 14 amino acids. The CDR3 loop reads CASSQPGSGNTIYF. CDR3 DNA: TGTGCCAGCAGTCAGCCGGGATCTGGAAACACCATATATTTT. The variable domain in full, with the rest retrieved from reference TRBV14 and TRBJ1-3, is EAGVTQFPSHSVIEKGQTVTLRCDPISGHDNLYWYRRVMGKEIKFLLHFVKESKQDESGMPNNRFLAERTGGTYSTLKVQPAELEDSGVYFCASSQPGSGNTIYFGEGSWLTVV.

The chain links TRBV4-3 to TRBJ1-1; D ambiguous. Per the germline V gene, CDR1 is LGHNA and CDR2 is YSLEER. This CDR3 has 15 residues. V shed 0 bases and J shed 3 bases, with 11 bases lying between them. In nucleotides, the CDR3 is TGCGCCAGCAGCCAAGATTTCTTTTCCGACACTGAAGCTTTCTTT. It codes for CASSQDFFSDTEAFF.

The V and J genes are TRBV7-9 and TRBJ2-1, with 9 bases identical to TRBD2. The CDR3 runs 17 residues. With V trimmed by 1 base and J by 6 bases, 10 bases remained unmatched. From germline, CDR1 is SEHNR and CDR2 FQNEAQ (reference sequence). The CDR3 sequence: CASSLVPRGRAPNEQFF. In DNA, the CDR3 is TGTGCCAGCAGCTTAGTCCCCCGCGGGAGGGCCCCCAATGAGCAGTTCTTC. The full variable domain, in which reference TRBV7-9 and TRBJ2-1 provide the parts outside the CDR3, is DTGVSQNPRHKITKRGQNVTFRCDPISEHNRLYWYRQTLGQGPEFLTYFQNEAQLEKSRLLSDRFSAERPKGSFSTLEIQRTEQGDSAMYLCASSLVPRGRAPNEQFFGPGTRLTVL.

The genes are TRBV15 and TRBJ2-7; 11 bases line up with TRBD2. The germline gives CDR1 LNHNV, CDR2 YYDKDF (reference sequence). The CDR3 is 16 residues long. Germline trimming cut 0 bases from V and 2 bases from J; bases unmatched to any gene: 3. As DNA, the CDR3 is TGTGCCACCAGCAGAGATCTTAGCGGGGGGGCCTACGAGCAGTACTTC. This translates into CATSRDLSGGAYEQYF.

The V gene is TRBV7-8, the J gene TRBJ1-4; 11 nucleotides line up with TRBD1. CDR1 is SGHVS and CDR2 is FQNEAQ in the germline V gene. CDR3 length: 15 amino acids. Trimming took 4 bases from V and 7 from J; bases not matched to a gene: 5. The chain's CDR3 is CASSSFGQGAEKLFF. The DNA for the CDR3 is TGTGCCAGCAGCTCCTTTGGACAGGGGGCTGAAAAACTGTTTTTT.

This clone has a handful of counts. The gene calls are TRBV24-1 and TRBJ2-2; tentative D call: TRBD2 (5 bases). V gave up 5 bases and J gave up 1 base, with 7 bases separating them. This CDR3 is 14 amino acids long. The germline gives CDR1 KGHDR, CDR2 SFDVKD. The CDR3, as DNA: TGTGCCACCAGTGCTAGCTTGAACACCGGGGAGCTGTTTTTT. Residues: CATSASLNTGELFF.

V is TRBV7-6 and J is TRBJ2-3; 11 nucleotides agree with TRBD1. The V and J ends lost 5 bases and 4 bases, in that order; junction bases with no gene match: 8. Germline lookup yields CDR1 SGHVS and CDR2 FNYEAQ. The CDR3 covers 16 residues. The CDR3: CASSPGQGGESDTQYF. The DNA for the CDR3 is TGTGCCAGCAGCCCGGGACAGGGGGGAGAATCAGATACGCAGTATTTT.

The chain employs TRBV30 and TRBJ1-5; possible D gene TRBD1, 6 bases. V dropped 4 bases and J dropped 1 base, with 8 bases sitting between them. CDR1 is GTSNPN and CDR2 is SVGIG in the germline V gene (reference sequence). The CDR3 extends over 13 amino acids. CDR3 DNA sequence: TGTGCCTGGACCGGACAGAGCAATCAGCCCCAGCATTTT. It codes for CAWTGQSNQPQHF.

The rearrangement uses TRBV7-3 and TRBJ2-2, with TRBD1 identical over 9 bases. Trimming at V came to 5 bases and at J to 5 bases, leaving 12 bases not matched to a gene. The CDR3 loop spans 17 amino acids. Per germline, CDR1 SGHTA and CDR2 FQGTGA. The CDR3 sequence: CASSPLLPGQGTGELFF. CDR3 DNA: TGTGCCAGCAGCCCCCTTCTTCCGGGACAGGGAACCGGGGAGCTGTTTTTT.

The chain employs TRBV9 and TRBJ1-2; tentative D call: TRBD1 (6 bases). The CDR3 has 13 amino acids. The germline CDR1 and CDR2 sequences are SGDLS and YYNGEE. Trimming removed 0 bases from V and 6 bases from J, with 9 bases in between. Here the CDR3 reads CASSVVAGDGYTF. DNA for the CDR3: TGTGCCAGCAGCGTAGTGGCAGGGGATGGCTACACCTTC.

Concerning this clone: Distinct nucleotide sequences in the sample also encode this CDR3. V and J are TRBV6-2 or TRBV6-3 and TRBJ2-7; 7 positions match TRBD2. CDR3 size: 14 residues. With 2 bases clipped from V and 4 bases from J, the junction kept 5 bases outside the gene matches. The germline gives CDR1 MNHEY, CDR2 SVGEGT. The CDR3 sequence is CASSYAGVGYEQYF. DNA for the CDR3: TGTGCCAGCAGTTACGCGGGAGTAGGATACGAGCAGTACTTC.

The V gene is TRBV5-1, the J gene TRBJ1-2, with 10 bases matching TRBD1. There are 15 residues in the CDR3. Germline-derived CDR1 and CDR2 are SGHRS and YFSETQ. V trimming: 4 bases; J trimming: 6 bases; junction bases outside the gene matches: 9. The CDR3 DNA sequence: TGCGCCAGCAGCAGCTGGACAGGGGGAGGAGATGGCTACACCTTC. Protein product: CASSSWTGGGDGYTF.

The chain combines TRBV29-1 with TRBJ2-6; D may be TRBD1 (5 bases). Germline CDR1 reads SQVTM; CDR2 reads ANQGSEA. V shed 4 bases and J shed 2 bases, with 15 bases lying between them. The CDR3 is 16 amino acids. The CDR3 DNA is TGCAGCGTTGTGCCTCCAGGGTTAACTGGGGCCAACGTCCTGACTTTC. It is translated as CSVVPPGLTGANVLTF.

This clone has a handful of counts. Here the CDR3 reads CSVQQGVYEQYF. CDR3 nucleotide sequence: TGCAGCGTTCAACAGGGAGTCTACGAGCAGTACTTC. The chain recombines TRBV29-1 with TRBJ2-7; weak D call: TRBD1 (6 bases). The CDR3 runs to 12 residues. Germline V lookup: CDR1 SQVTM, CDR2 ANQGSEA. The V and J ends lost 5 bases and 3 bases respectively, with 11 bases between them.

V is TRBV7-2 and J is TRBJ2-3; a possible D gene is TRBD2 (6 bases). This CDR3 spans 14 amino acids. The V and J ends lost 4 bases and 6 bases respectively, with 14 bases between them. The germline gives CDR1 SGHTA, CDR2 FQGNSA. CDR3 sequence (DNA): TGTGCCAGCAGCTCCCGGGACTCCACGGATACGCAGTATTTT. The encoded protein is CASSSRDSTDTQYF.

V usage is TRBV15 and J usage is TRBJ1-2; D call uncertain. Germline CDR1 is LNHNV and CDR2 is YYDKDF (reference sequence). Trimming shortened V by 5 bases and J by 4 bases, and 14 bases separated the two germline ends. This CDR3 is 14 amino acids long. The DNA of the CDR3 is TGTGCCACCAGCGAGAGGAGGGCTAGCTATGGCTACACCTTC. Its protein product is CATSERRASYGYTF.

The V and J genes are TRBV7-6 and TRBJ1-1; tentative D call: TRBD1 (5 bases). Trimming shortened V by 5 bases and J by 3 bases, and 13 bases separated the two germline ends. The CDR3 covers 14 residues. Germline V lookup: CDR1 SGHVS, CDR2 FNYEAQ. CDR3 sequence (DNA): TGTGCCAGCAGCAAGCAGGGACTCGACACTGAAGCTTTCTTT. It translates to CASSKQGLDTEAFF.

This chain links TRBV5-6 with TRBJ1-1, with D possibly matching TRBD1 (5 bases). CDR1 and CDR2 from the germline V gene are SGHDT and YYEEEE. CDR3 size: 14 residues. Between the trimmed V and J ends, which lost 4 bases and 1 base, there was a span of 11 bases. This chain's CDR3 is CASSPGLRNTEAFF. In nucleotides, the CDR3 is TGTGCCAGCAGCCCGGGACTTAGGAACACTGAAGCTTTCTTT.

The chain joins TRBV27 to TRBJ2-7, with 7 bases lining up with TRBD2. The germline gives CDR1 MNHEY, CDR2 SMNVEV (reference sequence). This CDR3 is built from 14 residues. After removal of 6 bases from V and 2 bases from J, the junction contained 7 bases not matched to a gene. For the CDR3, the DNA is TGTGCCAGCAGAATGAGCGGGGCGACCTACGAGCAGTACTTC. Encoded protein: CASRMSGATYEQYF.

J is TRBJ2-1 and V is TRBV4-3; the D gene is possibly TRBD2 (6 bases). Trimming removed 3 bases at V and 8 bases at J, with 20 bases between. This CDR3 contains 16 residues. Germline V CDR1 and CDR2: LGHNA, YSLEER. CDR3 in amino acids: CASSQTGQGLSDEQFF. In DNA, the CDR3 is TGCGCCAGCAGCCAGACCGGGCAGGGACTCTCCGATGAGCAGTTCTTC.

CDR3 sequence: CASSLAGGTGPVDTEAFF. CDR3 DNA: TGCGCCAGCAGCTTGGCCGGAGGGACAGGGCCGGTGGACACTGAAGCTTTCTTT. The rearrangement links TRBV5-1 to TRBJ1-1; TRBD1 matches 9 bases. The CDR3 covers 18 residues. Germline V gives CDR1 SGHRS, CDR2 YFSETQ. V trimming: 0 bases; J trimming: 3 bases; junction bases outside the gene matches: 12.

The rearrangement joins TRBV5-4 to TRBJ2-3, with 9 bases lining up with TRBD2. V was clipped by 0 bases and J by 6 bases; unmatched bases: 5. CDR1 and CDR2 (germline): SGHNT, YYREEE (reference sequence). This CDR3 comprises 15 residues. The CDR3 spells CASSLDSGGVDTQYF. DNA for the CDR3: TGTGCCAGCAGCTTGGATAGCGGGGGCGTTGATACGCAGTATTTT.

The V call is TRBV6-1, the J call TRBJ1-2; 7 positions match TRBD1. J gave up 4 bases and V 0 bases, and 5 bases lay outside the gene matches. CDR3 length equals 15 residues. Looked up from germline, CDR1 is MNHNS and CDR2 is SASEGT. CDR3 bases: TGTGCCAGCAGTGAAGCGGCAGGGGGGCTCTATGGCTACACCTTC. Its translation is CASSEAAGGLYGYTF.

The chain uses TRBV5-1 and TRBJ2-5; the match to TRBD1 covers 9 bases. Trimming at V came to 0 bases and at J to 5 bases, leaving 5 bases not matched to a gene. CDR3 size: 15 residues. CDR1 and CDR2 from the germline V gene are SGHRS and YFSETQ. CDR3 sequence: CASSLAGTGQETQYF. CDR3 nucleotide sequence: TGCGCCAGCAGCTTGGCCGGGACAGGGCAGGAGACCCAGTACTTC.

V is TRBV27 and J is TRBJ1-2, with 7 bases matching TRBD1. The germline V gene has CDR1 MNHEY and CDR2 SMNVEV (reference sequence). CDR3 size: 13 residues. V lost 6 bases, J lost 4 bases, and 5 bases stayed unmatched. The CDR3 loop reads CASRRQGFYGYTF. The DNA for the CDR3 is TGTGCCAGCAGGCGACAGGGCTTCTATGGCTACACCTTC.

This clone showed up just once. The chain has TRBV6-5 and TRBJ1-1; D is perhaps TRBD1 (5 bases). CDR1 and CDR2 (germline): MNHEY, SVGAGI. Trimming removed 6 bases from V and 5 bases from J, with 7 bases in between. The CDR3 sequence is 11 residues long. CDR3 nucleotide sequence: TGTGCCAGCAGCAGGGATACTGAAGCTTTCTTT. Translating gives CASSRDTEAFF.